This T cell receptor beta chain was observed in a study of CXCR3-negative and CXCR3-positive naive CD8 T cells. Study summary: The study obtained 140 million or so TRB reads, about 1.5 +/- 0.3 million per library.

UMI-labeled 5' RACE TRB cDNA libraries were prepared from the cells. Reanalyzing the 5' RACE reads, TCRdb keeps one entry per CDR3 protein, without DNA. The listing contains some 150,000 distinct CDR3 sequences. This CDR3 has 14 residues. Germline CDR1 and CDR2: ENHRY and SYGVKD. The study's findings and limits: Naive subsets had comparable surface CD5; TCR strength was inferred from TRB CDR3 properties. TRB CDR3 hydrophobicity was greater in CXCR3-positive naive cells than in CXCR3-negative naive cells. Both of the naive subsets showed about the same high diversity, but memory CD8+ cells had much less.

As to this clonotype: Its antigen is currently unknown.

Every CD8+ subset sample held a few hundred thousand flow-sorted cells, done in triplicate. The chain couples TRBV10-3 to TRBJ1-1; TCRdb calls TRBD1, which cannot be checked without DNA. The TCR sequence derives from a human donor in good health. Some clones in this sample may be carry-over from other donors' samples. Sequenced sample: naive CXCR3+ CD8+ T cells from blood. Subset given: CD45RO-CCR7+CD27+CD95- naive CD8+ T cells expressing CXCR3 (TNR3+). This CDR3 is CAIRRSRENTEAFF.